What follows describes a single TCR beta chain. The antigen remains unidentified. MiXCR was run by TCRdb on the 5' RACE reads, yielding one entry per CDR3 protein. Counted here are 1.5 million to 2 million distinct CDR3 sequences, about 30% occurring once; the ten biggest clones make up 0.25% to 0.3%. Trimming left V 1 base short and J 7 bases short, with 14 bases between. Germline CDR1 and CDR2: SEHNR and FQNEAQ (reference sequence). The CDR3 has 15 residues. The data originate from a study of identical twins. Study results and caveats: Model-predicted out-of-frame TCR alpha sharing fell below observed values in monozygotic twins.

Healthy Caucasians supplied all donations. Sequenced material: cord blood. This clonotype originated in a newborn girl in good health. The chain combines TRBV7-9 with TRBJ1-5, with D possibly matching TRBD1 (6 bases). The CDR3 DNA reads TGTGCCAGCAGCTTAGGAGGGGGGCAGGGCCAGCCCCAGCATTTT. Protein: CASSLGGGQGQPQHF.